This T cell receptor beta chain emerged from a study of blood T cell repertoires in COVID-19. Overall study context: There were acute and convalescent COVID-19 samples, and they came from the United States, Italy and Spain. From T cells, B-cell-depleted T cells, or PBMCs came the material, which was cDNA or gDNA.

The CDR3 contains 15 residues. CDR1 is LNHDA, CDR2 SQIVND, per germline (reference sequence). V gave up 4 bases and J gave up 6 bases, with 18 bases separating them. Authors' processing steps: Nucleated cell number was recorded as an estimate derived from reference gene primer amplification. Clones were read by immunoSEQ multiplex PCR, and TCRdb kept only the in-frame ones, dropping some. V and J calls and clone size follow that table, whereas D and trimming were derived from the DNA. In the table there are about 360,000 clones, about 88% of which are singletons. The specimen was peripheral blood. The clonotype was recovered from a human donor in a cohort sampled during active COVID-19. This sequence joins TRBV19 and TRBJ1-2; no clear D. The CDR3 DNA reads as TGTGCCAGTAGTACCCCCCACGAGGGTCGGCATGGCTACACCTTC. Residues: CASSTPHEGRHGYTF.